These 29 T cell receptor beta chains came from one sample sequenced in a study of identical twins. TCRdb re-analysed the 5' RACE reads in MiXCR, keeping a single row per CDR3 protein. This sample yields fewer than 800,000 distinct CDR3 sequences, of which around 7.4% are seen a single time; less than 2% belongs to the top ten. These records were also assigned to another study, of yellow fever vaccine responses in identical twins.

Sample: PBMCs. The receptors were gathered from a woman between 18 and 30 years old in good health.

This clonotype was seen only a few times. V usage is TRBV7-9 and J usage is TRBJ1-1; D may be TRBD1 (6 bases). The CDR3 totals 16 residues. The V gene's germline CDR1 is SEHNR and CDR2 FQNEAQ (reference sequence). The V end was cut by 3 bases, the J end by 0 bases, with 14 bases between. CDR3: CASSLGAVTLNTEAFF. DNA of the CDR3: TGTGCCAGCAGCTTGGGGGCAGTTACCTTGAACACTGAAGCTTTCTTT.

This chain joins TRBV2 and TRBJ2-5; tentative D call: TRBD2 (5 bases). V lost 3 bases to trimming and J lost 7 bases, with 12 bases between them. CDR1 and CDR2 from the germline V gene are SNHLY and FYNNEI. This CDR3 has 13 amino acids. Here the CDR3 reads CASSDPTRGTQYF. DNA of the CDR3: TGTGCCAGCAGTGATCCTACACGGGGGACCCAGTACTTC.

Only a few counts were recorded for this clonotype. The chain employs TRBV11-2 and TRBJ2-1, with 7 bases aligning to TRBD2. V was pared by 1 base and J by 0 bases, with 9 bases of the junction left unmatched. Per the germline V gene, CDR1 is SGHAT and CDR2 is FQNNGV. The CDR3 covers 18 residues. CDR3 in DNA: TGTGCCAGCAGCTTAGGAGGTTGGCGGGAGCCCTCCTACAATGAGCAGTTCTTC. Protein: CASSLGGWREPSYNEQFF.

This sequence joins TRBV12-3 or TRBV12-4 and TRBJ2-5; 8 bases line up with TRBD2. J lost 5 bases, V lost 6 bases, and 11 bases had no gene match. The CDR3 totals 15 residues. DNA for the CDR3: TGTGCCAGCAGCAACTCAGGACTAGCAGGGGAGACCCAGTACTTC. Its protein product is CASSNSGLAGETQYF.

This clonotype appeared many times. The CDR3 DNA follows: TGCAGTGCTAATTTTAGGTTAATGCACGAGCAGTACGTC. Amino acids: CSANFRLMHEQYV. V and J are TRBV20-1 and TRBJ2-7; no firm D call. Per the germline V gene, CDR1 is DFQATT and CDR2 is SNEGSKA (reference sequence). This CDR3 contains 13 residues. V was shortened by 4 bases and J by 5 bases, with 15 bases between the two germline ends.

This sequence joins TRBV12-3 or TRBV12-4 and TRBJ2-6; a possible D gene is TRBD2 (6 bases). Trimming took off 10 bases at V and 0 bases at J, with 16 bases between the two ends. The CDR3 spans 16 residues. The chain's CDR3 is CATTRDLSSGANVLTF. The CDR3 DNA is TGTGCCACAACCCGGGACTTATCCTCTGGGGCCAACGTCCTGACTTTC.

The J gene is TRBJ2-7, the V gene TRBV29-1, with 8 bases lining up with TRBD1. The CDR3 sequence is 13 residues long. The germline gives CDR1 SQVTM, CDR2 ANQGSEA. Trimming cost V 4 bases and J 3 bases; bases outside gene matches: 5. The CDR3 protein is CSVALGTGYEQYF. The CDR3 nucleotides are TGCAGCGTTGCCCTCGGGACAGGCTACGAGCAGTACTTC.

The CDR3 sequence: CASSPPQGANSPLHF. The CDR3 DNA sequence: TGTGCCAGCTCACCACCCCAGGGAGCTAATTCACCCCTCCACTTT. The chain combines TRBV18 with TRBJ1-6; tentative D call: TRBD1 (5 bases). Germline V lookup: CDR1 KGHSH, CDR2 LQKENI. The CDR3 is made up of 15 amino acids. V lost 0 bases and J lost 6, with 9 bases in between.

The V and J genes are TRBV7-9 and TRBJ2-2; tentatively, D is TRBD1 or TRBD2 (5 bases each). The CDR3 is 16 residues long. Trimming took off 5 bases at V and 0 bases at J, with 13 bases between the two ends. Germline lookup yields CDR1 SEHNR and CDR2 FQNEAQ (reference sequence). The CDR3: CASSPGTPTNTGELFF. DNA for the CDR3: TGTGCCAGCAGCCCCGGGACCCCGACGAACACCGGGGAGCTGTTTTTT.

This clonotype was observed a handful of times. The CDR3 reads CASSQIQGGAQHF. CDR3 nucleotides: TGTGCCAGCAGCCAAATACAGGGTGGAGCCCAGCATTTT. J is TRBJ1-5 and V is TRBV7-9; a possible D gene is TRBD1 (6 bases). The CDR3 has 13 amino acids. From germline, CDR1 is SEHNR and CDR2 FQNEAQ (reference sequence). V was trimmed by 5 bases and J by 11 bases, leaving 16 bases between them. Full variable domain (outside the CDR3, taken from reference TRBV7-9 and TRBJ1-5): DTGVSQNPRHKITKRGQNVTFRCDPISEHNRLYWYRQTLGQGPEFLTYFQNEAQLEKSRLLSDRFSAERPKGSFSTLEIQRTEQGDSAMYLCASSQIQGGAQHFGDGTRLSIL.

This clonotype has more than one count but fewer than ten. V gene TRBV24-1 combines with J gene TRBJ2-3, with TRBD1 matching 7 bases. V was pared by 1 base and J by 3 bases, with 9 bases of the junction left unmatched. The germline V gene has CDR1 KGHDR and CDR2 SFDVKD. This CDR3 spans 17 amino acids. The CDR3 loop is CATSDFRSADRTDTQYF. CDR3 in DNA: TGTGCCACCAGTGATTTTAGGTCGGCGGACAGGACAGATACGCAGTATTTT.

This clonotype was detected many times. V gene TRBV3-1 combines with J gene TRBJ1-2, with D possibly TRBD1 on 6 matching bases. The CDR3 runs to 15 residues. V lost 1 base, J lost 8 bases, and 17 bases lay in between. From germline, CDR1 is LGHDT and CDR2 YNNKEL (reference sequence). CDR3 nucleotide sequence: TGTGCCAGCAGCCAAGTGGTATTGGGGGCGTTCGGCTACACCTTC. It yields the protein CASSQVVLGAFGYTF.

At least ten counts were recorded for this clonotype. V gene TRBV18 combines with J gene TRBJ2-2; a weak D match, TRBD2 (7 bases). Trimming removed 4 bases from V and 3 bases from J, with 15 bases in between. Germline V gene sequence: CDR1 KGHSH, CDR2 LQKENI. The CDR3 totals 16 residues. The CDR3: CASSRRGDKDTGELFF. CDR3 bases: TGTGCCAGCTCACGCCGGGGGGACAAAGACACCGGGGAGCTGTTTTTT. The complete variable domain, with remaining parts taken from reference TRBV18 and TRBJ2-2, reads NAGVMQNPRHLVRRRGQEARLRCSPMKGHSHVYWYRQLPEEGLKFMVYLQKENIIDESGMPKERFSAEFPKEGPSILRIQQVVRGDSAAYFCASSRRGDKDTGELFFGEGSRLTVL.

This clonotype was recorded many times. J is TRBJ1-1 and V is TRBV21-1. TRBV21-1 represents a pseudogene. The CDR3 loop spans 11 amino acids. The CDR3 nucleotides are TGTGCCAGCAGCAAAGTTGCTGAAGCTTTCTTT. Its protein product is CASSKVAEAFF.

This clonotype came up many times. This rearrangement joins TRBV6-1 to TRBJ2-2; maybe TRBD2 (6 bases). This CDR3 contains 16 residues. Trimming pared 10 bases from V and 6 bases from J, leaving 24 bases between. Germline CDR1 is MNHNS and CDR2 is SASEGT. CDR3 loop: CATLGLGGRPPGELFF. CDR3 bases: TGTGCCACCCTCGGGCTTGGAGGGAGGCCGCCCGGGGAGCTGTTTTTT.

CDR3: CSAGTGASEAFF. For the CDR3, the DNA is TGCAGCGCTGGGACAGGGGCTAGTGAAGCTTTCTTT. The chain joins TRBV29-1 to TRBJ1-1; 10 bases align to TRBD1. V was pared by 7 bases and J by 7 bases, with 6 bases of the junction left unmatched. The germline V gene has CDR1 SQVTM and CDR2 ANQGSEA. This CDR3 spans 12 amino acids.

The chain joins TRBV24-1 to TRBJ2-3; 8 bases match TRBD1. V dropped 5 bases and J dropped 5; count of bases not matched to a gene: 8. In germline, CDR1 is KGHDR, CDR2 SFDVKD. CDR3 length equals 15 residues. The chain's CDR3 is CATSGRTGHGDTQYF. As DNA, the CDR3 is TGTGCCACCAGTGGCAGGACAGGGCACGGAGATACGCAGTATTTT.

This clonotype occurred a few times. The V and J genes are TRBV4-1 and TRBJ1-4; D perhaps matches TRBD1 (5 bases). The ends were cut back, 5 bases at V and 5 bases at J, with 15 bases in the middle. CDR1 and CDR2 (germline): MGHRA, YSYEKL. This CDR3 contains 15 residues. CDR3 region: CASSYRQTFNEKLFF. The CDR3 region has the DNA TGCGCCAGCAGCTATCGACAGACATTCAATGAAAAACTGTTTTTT.

A few counts support this clonotype. This chain joins TRBV5-1 and TRBJ2-3; 13 positions agree with TRBD2. The CDR3 extends over 18 amino acids. The germline gives CDR1 SGHRS, CDR2 YFSETQ. V was pared by 0 bases and J by 2 bases, with 6 bases of the junction left unmatched. CDR3 coding DNA: TGCGCCAGCAGCTTGGTTGGGACTAGCGGGGTTATCACAGATACGCAGTATTTT. Its protein is CASSLVGTSGVITDTQYF.

The sample holds many counts of this clonotype. V gene TRBV10-3 combines with J gene TRBJ2-3, with 7 nucleotides matching TRBD1. The junction had 14 bases not matched to a gene; V was cut back by 10 bases and J by 4 bases. Germline V lookup: CDR1 ENHRY, CDR2 SYGVKD. This CDR3 region has 15 residues. The chain's CDR3 is CATGRSRQGPDTQYF. The CDR3 bases are TGTGCCACCGGGCGTTCGAGACAGGGACCAGATACGCAGTATTTT.

This clonotype turned up a few times. The gene calls are TRBV3-1 and TRBJ2-5; 10 nucleotides line up with TRBD2. V shed 1 base, J shed 4 bases, and the junction held 9 bases outside the gene matches. The CDR3 consists of 17 residues. Germline loops: CDR1 LGHDT, CDR2 YNNKEL (reference sequence). The CDR3 is CASSQGLVAGGRETQYF. DNA of the CDR3: TGTGCCAGCAGCCAAGGACTTGTAGCGGGGGGCCGAGAGACCCAGTACTTC.

The table lists this clonotype with many counts. The rearrangement joins TRBV5-1 to TRBJ2-1, with D hard to call. Trimming cost V 1 base and J 11 bases, with 16 bases left between them. Germline loops: CDR1 SGHRS, CDR2 YFSETQ. The CDR3 covers 14 residues. This chain's CDR3 is CASSLINANVQQFF. CDR3 DNA sequence: TGCGCCAGCAGCTTGATTAATGCGAATGTTCAGCAGTTCTTC.

This clonotype was seen repeatedly, ten times or more. The chain combines TRBV20-1 with TRBJ1-5, with D possibly matching TRBD1 (5 bases). The CDR3 is 15 amino acids. Trimming removed 3 bases at V and 3 bases at J, with 15 bases between. Germline-derived CDR1 and CDR2 are DFQATT and SNEGSKA (reference sequence). CDR3 nucleotide sequence: TGCAGTGCTAGTGACCAGGGTTTTTTCAATCAGCCCCAGCATTTT. It translates to CSASDQGFFNQPQHF.

This clonotype was seen more than once but under ten times. The chain couples TRBV28 to TRBJ2-5, with D possibly TRBD2 on 7 matching bases. This CDR3 has 13 amino acids. Germline CDR1 is MDHEN and CDR2 is SYDVKM. CDR3 protein: CALRRGAGETQYF. The CDR3 coding sequence is TGTGCGCTACGCCGGGGGGCCGGGGAGACCCAGTACTTC. The full variable domain, in which reference TRBV28 and TRBJ2-5 provide the parts outside the CDR3, is DVKVTQSSRYLVKRTGEKVFLECVQDMDHENMFWYRQDPGLGLRLIYFSYDVKMKEKGDIPEGYSVSREKKERFSLILESASTNQTSMYLCALRRGAGETQYFGPGTRLLVL.

This clonotype has more than one count but fewer than ten. The CDR3 loop reads CASSETGASGYEQYF. The CDR3 nucleotides are TGTGCCAGCAGTGAAACAGGGGCTAGCGGATACGAGCAGTACTTC. This chain joins TRBV2 and TRBJ2-7; either TRBD1 or TRBD2 may fit D (7 bases each). Germline V lookup: CDR1 SNHLY, CDR2 FYNNEI. The CDR3 spans 15 residues. Trimming shortened V by 2 bases and J by 4 bases, and 15 bases separated the two germline ends.

This clonotype was recorded many times. The chain uses TRBV10-3 and TRBJ2-5; a weak D match, TRBD2 (5 bases). The CDR3 totals 11 residues. The V end was cut by 4 bases, the J end by 5 bases, with 5 bases between. Germline CDR1 ENHRY, CDR2 SYGVKD. The CDR3, as DNA: TGTGCCATCAGTGGAGGGGAGACCCAGTACTTC. Translated: CAISGGETQYF.

The table lists this clonotype with many counts. For the CDR3, the DNA is TGCACTTACAGGGGGTCGAGCACTGAAGCTTTCTTT. This sequence encodes CTYRGSSTEAFF. This rearrangement joins TRBV29-1 to TRBJ1-1, with TRBD1 matching over 8 bases. Germline V CDR1 and CDR2: SQVTM, ANQGSEA. The CDR3 is 12 amino acids.

In nucleotides, the CDR3 is TGCGCCAGCAGCCAAGAGACAGGGATGATCACTGAAGCTTTCTTT. Amino acids: CASSQETGMITEAFF. The V call is TRBV4-1, the J call TRBJ1-1; TRBD1 matches at 7 bases. This CDR3 is 15 amino acids long. The germline CDR1 and CDR2 sequences are MGHRA and YSYEKL. V lost 0 bases and J lost 4; bases outside the gene matches: 5.

This clonotype was seen at least ten times. The genes are TRBV12-3 or TRBV12-4 and TRBJ1-5; TRBD1 agrees at 7 bases. V dropped 6 bases and J dropped 7; count of bases not matched to a gene: 9. This CDR3 has 14 amino acids. DNA for the CDR3: TGTGCCAGCAGGAAGTCCCAGGGGGTCCAGCCCCAGCATTTT. Translating it yields CASRKSQGVQPQHF.